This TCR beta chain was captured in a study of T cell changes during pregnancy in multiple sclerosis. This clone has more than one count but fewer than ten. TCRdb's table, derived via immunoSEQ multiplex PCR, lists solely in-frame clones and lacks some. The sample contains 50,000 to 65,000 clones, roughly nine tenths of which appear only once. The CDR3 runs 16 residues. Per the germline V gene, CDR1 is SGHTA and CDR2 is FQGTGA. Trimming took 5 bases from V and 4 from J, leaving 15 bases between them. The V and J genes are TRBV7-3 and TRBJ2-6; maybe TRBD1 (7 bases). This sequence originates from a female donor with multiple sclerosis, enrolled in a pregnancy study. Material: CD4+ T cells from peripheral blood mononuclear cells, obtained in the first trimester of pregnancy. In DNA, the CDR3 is TGTGCCAGCAGCCTGCAGGGGGGATTCGGGGCCAACGTCCTGACTTTC. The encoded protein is CASSLQGGFGANVLTF.